A selection of T cell receptor beta chains follows, all from one sample in a study of T cell repertoires in cytomegalovirus infection. TCRdb itself ran the reads through MiXCR, one entry per CDR3 protein. Of roughly 34,000 distinct CDR3 sequences listed, around half are singletons. No antigens are known for them. The material was CD8+ T cells from cultured PBMCs, obtained from culture after CMV antigen stimulation. These receptors originate from a human donor in good health (CMV status not recorded). Some clones in this sample may be carry-over from other donors' samples. Both conserved end residues are part of each CDR3. Each record gives: CDR3 DNA, CDR3 protein, clone size, J gene, V gene, D gene. The D gene is left open where the match is weak. The size of a clone is reported for some rows only, either as once, few or many, or as a class for expanded clones.

TGTGCCAGCAGCTTACGGCAGGTTTCGACCGGGGAGCTGTTTTTT	CASSLRQVSTGELFF	-	TRBJ2-2	TRBV7-9	-
TGTGCCAGCATTAGACTAGCGGGAGATGAGCAGTTCTTC	CASIRLAGDEQFF	-	TRBJ2-1	TRBV7-6	TRBD2
TGTGCCACCAGTGGGGACACGGCGAACACCGGGGAGCTGTTTTTT	CATSGDTANTGELFF	-	TRBJ2-2	TRBV24-1	-
TGTGCCAGCAGCTTAGCGGGACAGGGGAGTTATGGCTACACCTTC	CASSLAGQGSYGYTF	-	TRBJ1-2	TRBV7-9	TRBD1
TGTGCCAGCTTCCTAGCGGGAGGACCCCACAATGAGCAGTTCTTC	CASFLAGGPHNEQFF	few	TRBJ2-1	TRBV7-9	TRBD2
TGTGCCAGCAGCACGGCCCCTGAGACCCAGTACTTC	CASSTAPETQYF	-	TRBJ2-5	TRBV11-2	-
TGTGCCAGCAGCTCTGAGACCCTAGCGGGAGGGTTGTACGAGCAGTACTTC	CASSSETLAGGLYEQYF	-	TRBJ2-7	TRBV7-6	TRBD2
TGTGCCAGCACCTCTGGAGAGGGGGCAGATACGCAGTATTTT	CASTSGEGADTQYF	-	TRBJ2-3	TRBV12-3/TRBV12-4	-
TGTGCCAGCCGGACAGGGCCAATGAACACTGAAGCTTTCTTT	CASRTGPMNTEAFF	-	TRBJ1-1	TRBV7-3	TRBD1
TGTGCCAGCAGCCCCCTGCGGTCTCCGGGAGAGCAGTACTTC	CASSPLRSPGEQYF	few	TRBJ2-7	TRBV7-8	-
TGTGCCAGCAGTGACGCCCGAGGCTACACCTTC	CASSDARGYTF	-	TRBJ1-2	TRBV9	-
TGTGCCAGCAGCTTAGGCCGGGCCAGAACTAACTATGGCTACACCTTC	CASSLGRARTNYGYTF	once	TRBJ1-2	TRBV7-2	-
TGTGCCAGCAGCGCCAGGGACAGGGGGAAACCTAAGCAGTTCTTC	CASSARDRGKPKQFF	-	TRBJ2-1	TRBV7-6	TRBD1
TGTGCCTGGAGCGCCGGGACCCAGGAAAAACTGTTTTTT	CAWSAGTQEKLFF	many	TRBJ1-4	TRBV30	-
TGTGCCATCAGTGAGTCGGTGACGGGCCAAAAGGGAGATACGCAGTATTTT	CAISESVTGQKGDTQYF	-	TRBJ2-3	TRBV10-3	-
TGTGACAGCAGCTCCCGGTACATCGGTTTCTACGAGCATTACTTC	CDSSSRYIGFYEHYF	few	TRBJ2-7	TRBV7-6	-
TGTGCCAGCAAGGGACGGGGCAGGAGCTACTATGGCTACACCTTC	CASKGRGRSYYGYTF	-	TRBJ1-2	TRBV12-3/TRBV12-4	-
TGTGCCAGCAGCCGGACAGGGGACTATGGCTACACCTTC	CASSRTGDYGYTF	-	TRBJ1-2	TRBV7-3	TRBD1
TGTGCCAGCAGTGAAGCGAGCGGGAGGGTAGATGAGCAGTTCTTC	CASSEASGRVDEQFF	-	TRBJ2-1	TRBV2	TRBD2
TGTGCCAGCAGCTTAGGGAGACTAGCGGGAGAATTATTGGGTTCCTACAATGAGCAGTTCTTC	CASSLGRLAGELLGSYNEQFF	few	TRBJ2-1	TRBV7-6	TRBD2
TGCGCCAGCAGACCCCGGGGGGCATCCTACAATGAGCAGTTCTTC	CASRPRGASYNEQFF	few	TRBJ2-1	TRBV5-1	-
TGTGCCAGCAACGGACTTTGGGAGAACACCGGGGAGCTGTTTTTT	CASNGLWENTGELFF	-	TRBJ2-2	TRBV7-2	-
TGTGCCAGCAGCTTAGATGGTAATGGCTACACCTTC	CASSLDGNGYTF	-	TRBJ1-2	TRBV7-9	-
TGTGCCAGCATCCAGGGGGCACTTCCTTTTCTAGCGGGAGATGGAGATACGCAGTATTTT	CASIQGALPFLAGDGDTQYF	-	TRBJ2-3	TRBV2	TRBD2
TGCGCCAGCAGCGCCAGGGGGTCCTACTCCTACGAGCAGTACTTC	CASSARGSYSYEQYF	few	TRBJ2-7	TRBV5-1	TRBD1
TGTGCCAGCAGTGAGGGCAGGAACACCGGGGAGCTGTTTTTT	CASSEGRNTGELFF	-	TRBJ2-2	TRBV2	-
TGTGCCAGCAGCTTAGGGCCGGGACAGGGTTCCACCGGGGAGCTGTTTTTT	CASSLGPGQGSTGELFF	few	TRBJ2-2	TRBV7-6	TRBD1
TGTGCCAGCAGCCCCTATCGCCTAGCGGGGGGCTACGAGCAGTACTTC	CASSPYRLAGGYEQYF	few	TRBJ2-7	TRBV7-8	TRBD2
TGTGCCAGCAGTTGGGCAATGGGGGGGACTAGCGACAATGAGCAGTTCTTC	CASSWAMGGTSDNEQFF	once	TRBJ2-1	TRBV13	TRBD2
TGTGCCAGCAGGTTTCAGACCGGGGAGCTGTTTTTT	CASRFQTGELFF	-	TRBJ2-2	TRBV7-9	-
TGTGCCAGCAGTTCCGGGACAGACCAAATCAGCAATCAGCCCCAGCATTTT	CASSSGTDQISNQPQHF	-	TRBJ1-5	TRBV6-5	TRBD1
TGTGCCAGCAGTTCTCGGACTCCTTCAAATGAGCAGTTCTTC	CASSSRTPSNEQFF	few	TRBJ2-1	TRBV6-2/TRBV6-3	-
TGTGCCAGCAGCTTGCCCTACGGACGACCCTATGGCTACACCTTC	CASSLPYGRPYGYTF	-	TRBJ1-2	TRBV5-8	-
TGTGCCAGCAGCTTCACGTCAGGGTACTCCTACGAGCAGTACTTC	CASSFTSGYSYEQYF	few	TRBJ2-7	TRBV7-2	-
TGTGCCAGCAGCTTAGAGATGTACCGGGGTAATGAAAAACTGTTTTTT	CASSLEMYRGNEKLFF	-	TRBJ1-4	TRBV7-6	-
TGTGCCAGCAGTCCCAATCATCTAAGGGGGCGTGATACTGAAGCTTTCTTT	CASSPNHLRGRDTEAFF	few	TRBJ1-1	TRBV12-3/TRBV12-4	TRBD1
TGCGCCAGCAGACCTCACAGGGGCGGGAATCAGCCCCAGCATTTT	CASRPHRGGNQPQHF	-	TRBJ1-5	TRBV4-1	TRBD1
TGTGCCAGCAGCTCACCCGACCAGGGACGGAAGAATGAAAAACTGTTTTTT	CASSSPDQGRKNEKLFF	-	TRBJ1-4	TRBV7-6	-
TGTGCCAGCAGCCTCGGGACAGGATCCTACAATGAGCAGTTCTTC	CASSLGTGSYNEQFF	-	TRBJ2-1	TRBV9	TRBD1
TGTGCCAGCAGTTTCCGGGACAGGGGGAACTATGGCTACACCTTC	CASSFRDRGNYGYTF	-	TRBJ1-2	TRBV12-3/TRBV12-4	TRBD1
TGTGCCAGTAGTATATTCGGCGGAAGTACCTACGAGCAGTACTTC	CASSIFGGSTYEQYF	once	TRBJ2-7	TRBV19	-
TGTGCCAGCAGCCGCCGGGACTACGCCTACAATGAGCAGTTCTTC	CASSRRDYAYNEQFF	-	TRBJ2-1	TRBV7-3	TRBD2
TGTGCCAGCAGCTCTATTTTTAGGGAGACAGGGGACGTCGGGGAGCTGTTTTTT	CASSSIFRETGDVGELFF	medium-sized	TRBJ2-2	TRBV7-8	TRBD1
TGTGCCAGATTACAGGGGATTAGGGGGAATGAGCAGTTCTTC	CARLQGIRGNEQFF	few	TRBJ2-1	TRBV7-2	TRBD1
TGTGCCAGCACCTGGACTAGCGGGAGATCCGGCGGGGAGCTGTTTTTT	CASTWTSGRSGGELFF	-	TRBJ2-2	TRBV7-2	TRBD2
TGTGCCAGCAGTTTAGGACGGAGCACCATATATTTT	CASSLGRSTIYF	-	TRBJ1-3	TRBV28	-
TGTGCCAGCAGCTCGACGGACAGGGATAGGTATAATTCACCCCTCCACTTT	CASSSTDRDRYNSPLHF	many	TRBJ1-6	TRBV7-8	TRBD1
TGTGCCAGCAGCGAGGGGTCGGGGAGCGATTCACCCCTCCACTTT	CASSEGSGSDSPLHF	-	TRBJ1-6	TRBV9	-
TGTGCCAGCAGCTTAGCGAGGGTATACGACCGTCTGCCCGGGGAGCTGTTTTTT	CASSLARVYDRLPGELFF	few	TRBJ2-2	TRBV11-2	-
TGTGCCAGCAGCTTAACACAGGGGCATGGCTACACCTTC	CASSLTQGHGYTF	many	TRBJ1-2	TRBV7-3	TRBD1
TGTGCCAGCAGTTCGACAGGCCGATTCTCTGGAAACACCATATATTTT	CASSSTGRFSGNTIYF	-	TRBJ1-3	TRBV12-3/TRBV12-4	-
TGCAGTGCTAGGGCAACTTCATCCTACGAGCAGTACTTC	CSARATSSYEQYF	few	TRBJ2-7	TRBV20-1	-
TGTGCCAGCAGCTTAGTTAGGGTTGCATATGGCTACACCTTC	CASSLVRVAYGYTF	-	TRBJ1-2	TRBV7-9	-
TGTGCCAGCAGTTCCCCCATCGCTGGTCGGGGGGCCAACGTCCTGACTTTC	CASSSPIAGRGANVLTF	-	TRBJ2-6	TRBV6-1	-